Presented here are 23 T cell receptor beta chains from one specimen sequenced in a study of CD8 T cells in ankylosing spondylitis. TCRdb called the 5' RACE reads again in MiXCR, with one record for every CDR3 protein. The table records fewer than 200,000 distinct CDR3 sequences, around a sixth of them present only once. Sequenced: blood, either unsorted or a sorted T cell fraction (not recorded which). The receptor set was obtained from a male donor under 30 with ankylosing spondylitis or in good health (not recorded which).

This clonotype was seen repeatedly, ten times or more. This sequence joins TRBV3-1 and TRBJ1-6; D is undetermined. The CDR3 totals 15 residues. The V gene's germline CDR1 is LGHDT and CDR2 YNNKEL (reference sequence). V shed 0 bases and J shed 5 bases, with 8 bases lying between them. The CDR3 region has the DNA TGTGCCAGCAGCCAAGAAGGCCAGAATAATTCACCCCTCCACTTT. It yields the protein CASSQEGQNNSPLHF.

The sample holds many counts of this clonotype. The chain links TRBV10-3 to TRBJ1-2; 11 positions agree with TRBD1. Trimming cost V 0 bases and J 8 bases; bases outside gene matches: 8. The length of the CDR3 is 16 residues. From germline, CDR1 is ENHRY and CDR2 SYGVKD. Here the CDR3 DNA reads TGTGCCATCAGTGAGTCGAAAGGACAGGGGGCGGAAGGCTACACCTTC. It yields the protein CAISESKGQGAEGYTF.

This clonotype was found many times. The gene calls are TRBV5-1 and TRBJ2-2, with 9 bases identical to TRBD1. CDR3 length: 15 amino acids. Germline CDR1 reads SGHRS; CDR2 reads YFSETQ. The trim removed 2 bases at V and 6 bases at J, leaving 5 bases unmatched. CDR3 bases: TGCGCCAGCAGCTTAAACAGGGGGCGCTCCGGGGAGCTGTTTTTT. It translates to CASSLNRGRSGELFF.

This clonotype was counted many times. This chain links TRBV10-3 with TRBJ1-1; 8 positions match TRBD1. This CDR3 is 13 amino acids long. The germline gives CDR1 ENHRY, CDR2 SYGVKD. J was trimmed by 6 bases and V by 6 bases; bases with no gene match: 6. The chain's CDR3 is CAIRDRERAEAFF. CDR3 bases: TGTGCCATCAGGGACAGGGAGAGGGCTGAAGCTTTCTTT.

This clonotype was counted many times. The chain couples TRBV10-1 to TRBJ2-3; D not certain. The CDR3 spans 13 residues. V was trimmed by 8 bases and J by 1 base, leaving 10 bases between them. The V gene's germline CDR1 is WNHNN and CDR2 SYGVQD (reference sequence). The CDR3 nucleotides read TGCGCCAGCTTGGGAAAGGGCACAGATACGCAGTATTTT. Protein product: CASLGKGTDTQYF.

This clonotype was picked up many times. The chain couples TRBV6-5 to TRBJ2-7, with D possibly being TRBD1 (5 bases). The germline gives CDR1 MNHEY, CDR2 SVGAGI. The CDR3 is 14 amino acids. The V end lost 1 base, the J end lost 1 base, and 8 bases lay between the germline ends. CDR3 residues: CASSYLTASYEQYF. CDR3 nucleotide sequence: TGTGCCAGCAGTTACTTGACAGCATCCTACGAGCAGTACTTC.

At least ten counts were recorded for this clonotype. Germline and junction disagree at one end, which may indicate a read error. The chain uses TRBV6-2 or TRBV6-3 and TRBJ2-4; TRBD2 aligns across 12 bases. The CDR3 spans 13 residues. Germline CDR1 is MNHEY and CDR2 is SVGEGT. The CDR3, as DNA: TGTGCCAGCAGTCCTTCGACTAGCGGGAGTTTAAACTTC. Translated: CASSPSTSGSLNF.

This clonotype was recorded at least ten times. This chain connects TRBV7-2 to TRBJ1-1, with D perhaps TRBD1 (6 bases). The CDR3 is 14 amino acids. V dropped 5 bases and J dropped 1 base, with 11 bases sitting between them. Germline CDR1 and CDR2: SGHTA and FQGNSA. CDR3 loop: CASSDQGPNTEAFF. The CDR3 nucleotides are TGTGCCAGCAGCGACCAGGGGCCGAACACTGAAGCTTTCTTT.

V is TRBV4-3 and J is TRBJ2-7; D is unresolved. Per germline, CDR1 LGHNA and CDR2 YSLEER. Trimming took off 0 bases at V and 2 bases at J, with 11 bases between the two ends. The CDR3 is 15 amino acids. The CDR3 DNA follows: TGCGCCAGCAGCCAAGAGCATGGCTTCGCCTACGAGCAGTACTTC. Its protein product is CASSQEHGFAYEQYF.

V and J are TRBV6-6 and TRBJ2-7, with D perhaps assigned TRBD1 or TRBD2 (5 bases each). V was cut by 6 bases and J by 5 bases, with 17 bases left in between. The CDR3 contains 14 residues. The germline V gene encodes CDR1 MNHNY and CDR2 SVGAGI (reference sequence). The CDR3 reads CASSPYRGGNEQYF. CDR3 nucleotides: TGTGCCAGCAGCCCCTACCGTGGGGGAAACGAGCAGTACTTC.

The rearrangement uses TRBV20-1 and TRBJ2-7; tentative D call: TRBD2 (6 bases). V gave up 2 bases and J gave up 5 bases, with 16 bases separating them. This CDR3 contains 14 residues. Germline V gives CDR1 DFQATT, CDR2 SNEGSKA (reference sequence). CDR3 sequence reads: CSARIPGALHEQYF. The CDR3 DNA reads as TGCAGTGCTAGAATTCCGGGAGCCCTCCACGAGCAGTACTTC.

The table lists this clonotype with many counts. The chain employs TRBV20-1 and TRBJ1-1, with D possibly TRBD1 on 6 matching bases. The CDR3 loop spans 13 amino acids. Germline CDR1 is DFQATT and CDR2 is SNEGSKA (reference sequence). V lost 4 bases and J lost 3, with 12 bases in between. The CDR3 reads CSANRAVDTEAFF. As DNA, the CDR3 is TGCAGTGCTAACAGGGCGGTGGACACTGAAGCTTTCTTT.

This clonotype was recorded many times. The chain combines TRBV30 with TRBJ2-1; 10 bases align to TRBD1. V shed 5 bases, J shed 8 bases, and the junction held 3 bases outside the gene matches. Per the germline V gene, CDR1 is GTSNPN and CDR2 is SVGIG (reference sequence). CDR3 size: 12 residues. The CDR3 region has the DNA TGTGCCTGGGGGACAGGGGTCGATGAGCAGTTCTTC. Protein: CAWGTGVDEQFF. Using reference TRBV30 and TRBJ2-1 for the parts outside the CDR3, the full variable domain is SQTIHQWPATLVQPVGSPLSLECTVEGTSNPNLYWYRQAAGRGLQLLFYSVGIGQISSEVPQNLSASRPQDRQFILSSKKLLLSDSGFYLCAWGTGVDEQFFGPGTRLTVL.

This clonotype occurred many times. V usage is TRBV7-2 and J usage is TRBJ1-2; D uncertain. The V end was cut by 1 base, the J end by 2 bases, with 5 bases between. CDR1 and CDR2 from the germline V gene are SGHTA and FQGNSA. The CDR3 spans 13 residues. This chain's CDR3 is CASSLVPNYGYTF. Here the CDR3 DNA reads TGTGCCAGCAGCTTAGTTCCGAACTATGGCTACACCTTC.

This clonotype was seen many times. The CDR3 reads CASSSGQSRYTQYF. The CDR3 bases are TGTGCCAGCAGTTCGGGACAGAGCAGGTATACGCAGTATTTT. The chain has TRBV12-3 or TRBV12-4 and TRBJ2-3, with 7 bases fitting TRBD1. J gave up 7 bases and V 4 bases, and 8 bases lay outside the gene matches. The CDR3 totals 14 residues.

This clonotype was seen repeatedly, ten times or more. The V call is TRBV3-1, the J call TRBJ1-2, with D possibly TRBD1 on 5 matching bases. The germline CDR1 and CDR2 sequences are LGHDT and YNNKEL (reference sequence). The CDR3 is 14 amino acids. V lost 2 bases, J lost 8 bases, and 15 bases lay in between. For the CDR3, the DNA is TGTGCCAGCAGCCAAACGGGACGTACTATGGGCTACACCTTC. Amino acid sequence: CASSQTGRTMGYTF.

This clonotype appeared many times. The chain recombines TRBV3-1 with TRBJ2-3, with 10 nucleotides matching TRBD2. V lost 0 bases and J lost 2; bases outside the gene matches: 8. The CDR3 spans 18 residues. Germline V lookup: CDR1 LGHDT, CDR2 YNNKEL (reference sequence). CDR3 nucleotides: TGTGCCAGCAGCCAAGAGTTCTTAAGCGGGAGGGTCACAGATACGCAGTATTTT. The encoded protein is CASSQEFLSGRVTDTQYF.

The rearrangement joins TRBV11-2 to TRBJ2-1; 9 bases fit TRBD1. Germline V gene data show CDR1 as SGHAT and CDR2 as FQNNGV. This CDR3 is 18 amino acids long. V lost 2 bases to trimming and J lost 5 bases; unmatched junction nucleotides: 13. The CDR3 DNA is TGTGCCAGCAGCTTATCCGGGACAGGGCTCGGAGCGAACAATGAGCAGTTCTTC. Protein product: CASSLSGTGLGANNEQFF.

The table lists this clonotype with many counts. The rearrangement joins TRBV6-2 or TRBV6-3 to TRBJ2-5; 7 bases match TRBD1. This CDR3 has 13 residues. The V gene end was trimmed by 7 bases and the J gene end by 5 bases; junction bases not matched to a gene: 7. CDR1 is MNHEY, CDR2 SVGEGT, per germline. CDR3 bases: TGTGCCAGCATCGGAAGGGGGCGTGAGACCCAGTACTTC. Protein product: CASIGRGRETQYF.

This clonotype was seen repeatedly, ten times or more. The V gene is TRBV19, the J gene TRBJ1-6, with 9 bases matching TRBD1. The CDR3 runs to 14 residues. Germline loops: CDR1 LNHDA, CDR2 SQIVND (reference sequence). V lost 7 bases, J lost 9 bases, and 7 bases stayed unmatched. The chain's CDR3 is CASNRQGGFSPLHF. The CDR3 DNA is TGTGCCAGTAACCGACAGGGGGGATTTTCACCCCTCCACTTT.

A few counts support this clonotype. The V call is TRBV29-1, the J call TRBJ1-1; the D gene is possibly TRBD1 (5 bases). This CDR3 contains 14 residues. From germline, CDR1 is SQVTM and CDR2 ANQGSEA. V lost 0 bases and J lost 0, with 8 bases in between. The CDR3 DNA is TGCAGCGTTGAAGATCGGGGGATGAACACTGAAGCTTTCTTT. This translates into CSVEDRGMNTEAFF.

V is TRBV29-1 and J is TRBJ2-3; no firm D call. From germline, CDR1 is SQVTM and CDR2 ANQGSEA. V gave up 2 bases and J gave up 0 bases, with 18 bases separating them. The CDR3 length is 17 residues. Here the CDR3 DNA reads TGCAGCGTTGAAACAGCCACCGTCTCCTCTAGCACAGATACGCAGTATTTT. This gives the protein CSVETATVSSSTDTQYF.

At least ten counts were recorded for this clonotype. The chain employs TRBV29-1 and TRBJ1-3; D is uncertain. V was trimmed by 4 bases and J by 0 bases, leaving 10 bases between them. The CDR3 sequence is 14 residues long. CDR1 SQVTM and CDR2 ANQGSEA come from the germline V gene. CDR3 sequence (DNA): TGCAGCGTTGTTGTTGAGGGCTCTGGAAACACCATATATTTT. Translation gives CSVVVEGSGNTIYF.